This TCR beta chain appears in the sequencing data of a study of T cells in Graves' hyperthyroidism and ophthalmopathy. Whole-study findings and limits: Prediction of ophthalmopathy progression came a median roughly 6.6 months pre-onset.

Comment on this clonotype: The target antigen is unknown.

The CDR3 covers 19 residues. Germline V gives CDR1 MNHNS, CDR2 SASEGT. V was cut by 10 bases and J by 5 bases, with 36 bases left in between. RNA transcripts gave rise to amplified TCR beta CDR3 regions. HTBI primers were employed in a first-round RT-PCR of the TCR CDR3. Via MiXCR, TCRdb re-called the multiplex PCR reads, giving one row per CDR3 protein. The sample has 640,000 or so distinct CDR3 sequences, approximately 15% seen once. Sequencing was carried out using blood. V usage is TRBV6-1 and J usage is TRBJ2-7; the D gene is possibly TRBD2 (7 bases). The TCR sequence derives from a woman between 18 and 29 years old with Graves' ophthalmopathy. This CDR3 reads CATQDLRRGGPRAGHEQYF. CDR3 nucleotides: TGTGCCACCCAGGACCTGCGTAGGGGGGGGCCTAGGGCCGGCCACGAGCAGTACTTC.